This is a list of T cell receptor beta chains from one sample in a study of early T cells in non-severe SARS-CoV-2 infection. TCRdb fed the 5' RACE reads into MiXCR, producing one record per CDR3 protein. The table shows roughly 60,000 distinct CDR3 sequences, with around 13% occurring only once. Sequences were obtained from whole blood. Receptors originate from an adult who was a healthcare worker with PCR-confirmed SARS-CoV-2 infection or an uninfected control (not recorded which). Both conserved end residues are part of each CDR3. The order of the fields is V gene, D gene, J gene, CDR3 length, clone size, CDR3 DNA, CDR3 protein. The D gene is left open where the match is weak. The size of a clone is reported for some rows only, either as once, few or many, or as a class for expanded clones.

TRBV6-6	NA	TRBJ1-2	13	many	TGTGCCAGCACCCCCCGTCAAGGTCATGGCTACACCTTC	CASTPRQGHGYTF
TRBV5-1	NA	TRBJ1-5	13	NA	TGCGCCAGCAGCTTGGGAGGTTCGGGGCCCCAGCATTTT	CASSLGGSGPQHF
TRBV10-3	NA	TRBJ2-7	12	NA	TGTGCCATCAGTGGGACCCCCGACGAGCAGTACTTC	CAISGTPDEQYF
TRBV5-8	TRBD1	TRBJ2-7	14	few	TGTGCCAGCAGCGCAAGACAGGGGGTCTACGAGCAGTACTTC	CASSARQGVYEQYF
TRBV19	TRBD1	TRBJ1-5	17	few	TGTGCCAGTAGTATAGTTCCACAGGGGGTTTTTGATCAGCCCCAGCATTTT	CASSIVPQGVFDQPQHF
TRBV5-4	NA	TRBJ1-1	14	many	TGTGCCAGCAGCCTGCCCGCAGCGAACACTGAAGCTTTCTTT	CASSLPAANTEAFF
TRBV6-6	NA	TRBJ2-5	14	medium-sized	TGTGCCAGCAGTCCGGGTGGGTCGCAAGAGACCCAGTACTTC	CASSPGGSQETQYF
TRBV10-3	TRBD1	TRBJ2-3	17	few	TGTGCCATCACCAGATCCCCAAAGGGACAGGGTACAGATACGCAGTATTTT	CAITRSPKGQGTDTQYF
TRBV6-2/TRBV6-3	TRBD1	TRBJ1-2	14	few	TGTGCCAGCAGTTACCAGGACAGGCCAGATGGCTACACCTTC	CASSYQDRPDGYTF
TRBV6-2/TRBV6-3	NA	TRBJ2-1	13	few	TGTGCCAGCAGTTACCCCGGAAGAAATGAGCAGTTCTTC	CASSYPGRNEQFF
TRBV6-6	NA	TRBJ1-2	12	many	TGTGCCATCTCGGGGCAAGGATATGGCTACACCTTC	CAISGQGYGYTF
TRBV6-5	TRBD1	TRBJ2-6	15	NA	TGTGCCAGCAGGCCCGGGACAGCCGGGGCCAACGTCCTGACTTTC	CASRPGTAGANVLTF
TRBV27	NA	TRBJ2-1	12	many	TGTGCCAGCAGTTTATCCCCCAATGAGCAGTTCTTC	CASSLSPNEQFF
TRBV5-1	NA	TRBJ2-3	15	many	TGCGCCAGCAGCTCGGGACTCCAGGGCACAGATACGCAGTATTTT	CASSSGLQGTDTQYF
TRBV30	NA	TRBJ2-1	11	few	TGTGCCTGGGGGCAAAATAATGAGCAGTTCTTC	CAWGQNNEQFF
TRBV11-2	NA	TRBJ1-1	15	many	TGTGCCAGCAGCTTTACCGGGACGGCCAACACTGAAGCTTTCTTT	CASSFTGTANTEAFF
TRBV7-2	NA	TRBJ1-4	15	NA	TGTGCCAGCAGCTTATTCAGGGATCCTAATGAAAAACTGTTTTTT	CASSLFRDPNEKLFF
TRBV5-1	TRBD1	TRBJ2-5	13	NA	TGCGCCAGCAGCACGGGACAGCAAGAGACCCAGTACTTC	CASSTGQQETQYF
TRBV7-8	TRBD2	TRBJ2-5	17	many	TGTGCCAGCAGCTTAGCGGCTAGCGGGGATCCAGATGAGACCCAGTACTTC	CASSLAASGDPDETQYF
TRBV12-5	NA	TRBJ2-3	11	NA	TGTGCTAGTGGCCCCAGCGATACGCAGTATTTT	CASGPSDTQYF
TRBV11-2	NA	TRBJ2-7	15	NA	TGTGCCAGCAGCTTCACCCCAGGGGATTCCTACGAGCAGTACTTC	CASSFTPGDSYEQYF
TRBV6-1	NA	TRBJ2-6	14	few	TGTGCCAGCAGTGACCCCCCTGGGGCCAACGTCCTGACTTTC	CASSDPPGANVLTF
TRBV20-1	NA	TRBJ2-3	12	NA	TGCAGTGCTACGGATAACACAGATACGCAGTATTTT	CSATDNTDTQYF
TRBV6-2/TRBV6-3	NA	TRBJ2-1	16	few	TGTGCCAGCAGTCCCCGAGGGTGGGACTCCTACAATGAGCAGTTCTTC	CASSPRGWDSYNEQFF
TRBV10-2	NA	TRBJ1-5	16	many	TGCGCCAGCAGGGAGGGTATGAAGGCTAGCAATCAGCCCCAGCATTTT	CASREGMKASNQPQHF
TRBV7-2	NA	TRBJ1-1	14	few	TGTGCCAGCAGCTCCCGACCCCTGGGTACTGAAGCTTTCTTT	CASSSRPLGTEAFF
TRBV10-1	TRBD2	TRBJ2-7	15	NA	TGCGCCAGCACCGAACGAAGCGGGGGAGCGTACGAGCAGTACTTC	CASTERSGGAYEQYF
TRBV19	TRBD2	TRBJ2-5	14	many	TGTGCCAGTAGTTCCGGACTAGCGAAGGAGACCCAGTACTTC	CASSSGLAKETQYF
TRBV12-3/TRBV12-4	TRBD1	TRBJ1-6	15	many	TGTGCCAGCAGGGCCCCCGGGACAGCTAATTCACCCCTCCACTTT	CASRAPGTANSPLHF
TRBV5-1	NA	TRBJ2-1	13	many	TGCGCCAGCACCCGGGACAATAACAATGAGCAGTTCTTC	CASTRDNNNEQFF
TRBV3-1	NA	TRBJ2-5	13	few	TGTGCCAGCAGCCAAGTTACCCAAGAGACCCAGTACTTC	CASSQVTQETQYF
TRBV2	NA	TRBJ2-5	16	few	TGTGCCAGCAGTGCCCCAGCAGGCGCGGTCCAAGAGACCCAGTACTTC	CASSAPAGAVQETQYF